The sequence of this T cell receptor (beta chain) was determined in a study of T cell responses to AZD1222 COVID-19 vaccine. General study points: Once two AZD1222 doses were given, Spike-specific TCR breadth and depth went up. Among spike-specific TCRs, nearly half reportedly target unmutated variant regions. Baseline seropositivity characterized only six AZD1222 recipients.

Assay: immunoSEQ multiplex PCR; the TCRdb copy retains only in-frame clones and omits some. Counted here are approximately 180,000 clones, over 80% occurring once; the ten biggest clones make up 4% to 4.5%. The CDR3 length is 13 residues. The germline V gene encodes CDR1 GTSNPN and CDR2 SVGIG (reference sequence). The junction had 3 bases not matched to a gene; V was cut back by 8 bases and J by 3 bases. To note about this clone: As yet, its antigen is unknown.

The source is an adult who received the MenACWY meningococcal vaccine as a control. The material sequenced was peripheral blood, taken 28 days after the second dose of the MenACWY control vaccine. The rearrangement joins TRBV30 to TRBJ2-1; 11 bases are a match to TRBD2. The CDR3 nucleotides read TGTGCCAGAGGGACTAGCGGCTACAATGAGCAGTTCTTC. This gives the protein CARGTSGYNEQFF.